Included here is one T cell receptor (beta chain) sequence, with context. No cognate antigen has been identified for it. No qualities accompany the bases; no much larger clone lies one base away. The library was built by means of the immunoSEQ multiplex PCR assay. For TCR sequencing, RNA was extracted from every sample and reverse transcribed into cDNA to serve as template. First-strand cDNA was synthesized using SuperScript III with a 2:1 mix of oligo-dT and random hexamers. A synthetic immune receptor repertoire was used to measure amplification bias, and any remaining bias was corrected computationally. In the source study's methods: Raw reads were preprocessed for error removal, and CDR3 was defined according to IMGT conventions as running from the conserved cysteine to phenylalanine. To get clonality, Shannon entropy was normalized by log2 of the number of productive unique TCRs and the result was subtracted from 1. Whether scalp clones were CD4 or CD8 was inferred by matching scalp TCRbeta sequences against CD4 and CD8 repertoires sorted from blood. TCRdb carries this immuneACCESS record with in-frame sequences only. Its versions omit some clonotypes, under half of them owing to an unresolved V gene in the studies checked, with the rest unexplained. Clonal size and the V and J genes are those of that table, whereas D and trimming came from the DNA. Counted in this sample were 90,000 to 150,000 clones; 55% to 65% of them appeared once. The top ten hold around 2.8% of the sample.

PBMCs were isolated by density centrifugation and stained for CD3, CD4 and CD8, and CD4+ and CD8+ T cells were sorted on a FACSAria. Scalp biopsies and blood samples were provided by unaffected controls. The sample comes from a study of CD8+ T cells in alopecia areata (dated by TCRdb to the late 2010s). Describing the broader study: In both human patients and the C3H/HeJ mouse model, the study applied high-throughput TCRbeta sequencing to look at T cell clonal expansion in alopecia areata. On the human side, TCRbeta sequencing was run on scalp tissue and on sorted CD4+ and CD8+ peripheral blood T cells from healthy controls and from alopecia areata patients with either patchy or totalis/universalis disease. Clonality in the scalp was compared among normal scalp (n=4), patchy alopecia areata scalp (n=8), and alopecia totalis/universalis scalp (n=8). RNA was obtained with the PAXgene miRNA kit for fixed scalp, the miRNeasy kit for PBMCs, and the RNeasy kit for mouse skin. TCRbeta CDR3 regions were amplified by immunoSEQ multiplex PCR using 35 Vbeta forward and 13 Jbeta reverse primers. The paper as a whole reports these results and caveats: Unlike mouse skin, where gammadelta T cells dominate, normal human skin contains resident alphabeta T cells that get sequenced too, which complicates analysis of the scalp TCR repertoire. Lesional scalp, especially in alopecia totalis/universalis, showed higher clonality and more expanded CD8+ clones than normal scalp, suggesting antigenic drive. TCR sequences shared between patients were less clear than in mice, possibly partly because of HLA diversity in the patient population.

As encoded in the germline V gene (reference sequence), CDR1 is GTSNPN while CDR2 is SVGIG. Including the terminal cysteine and phenylalanine, the CDR3 comprises 16 residues. The entry retains the CDR3 DNA only, 48 bases that are in frame from base 1. V was cut back by 0 bases and J by 1 base, leaving a gap of 14 bases between them. This TCR was sampled from a human donor in good health. Sequenced material: CD4+ T cells sorted from blood. The sequence is built from TRBV30 and TRBJ2-3, with the D segment identity uncertain. The CDR3 has the sequence CAWSVLRISRTDTQYF. DNA sequence: TGTGCCTGGAGTGTCTTAAGGATTTCCCGCACAGATACGCAGTATTTT.